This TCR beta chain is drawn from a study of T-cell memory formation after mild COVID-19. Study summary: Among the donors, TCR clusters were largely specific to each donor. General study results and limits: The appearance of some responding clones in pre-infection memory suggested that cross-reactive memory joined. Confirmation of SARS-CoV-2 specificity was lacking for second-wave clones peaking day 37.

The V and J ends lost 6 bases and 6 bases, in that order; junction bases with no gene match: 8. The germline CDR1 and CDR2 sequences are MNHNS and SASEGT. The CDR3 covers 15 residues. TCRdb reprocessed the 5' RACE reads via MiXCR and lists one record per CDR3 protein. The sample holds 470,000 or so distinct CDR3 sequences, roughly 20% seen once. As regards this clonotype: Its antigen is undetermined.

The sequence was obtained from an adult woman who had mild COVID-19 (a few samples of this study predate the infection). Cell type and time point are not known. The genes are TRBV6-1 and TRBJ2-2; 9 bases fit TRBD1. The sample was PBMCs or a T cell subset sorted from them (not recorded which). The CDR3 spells CASRVTGTGPGELFF. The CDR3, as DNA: TGTGCCAGCAGGGTAACCGGGACAGGGCCCGGGGAGCTGTTTTTT.